Described below is a single T cell receptor beta chain sequence and its context. Its antigen is as yet unknown. The data originate from a study of shared clonotypes between healthy human individuals. The study's findings and limits: Tissues were not sampled, only blood, and their repertoires likely differ.

Genomic DNA per cell subset filled all wells of several immunoSEQ plates. Here immunoSEQ multiplex PCR was the method, and the copy in TCRdb shows in-frame clones only, minus some. Here the sample spans over 400,000 clones, approximately 81% being singletons. The CDR3 spans 16 residues. Germline values: CDR1 MDHEN, CDR2 SYDVKM. Germline trimming cut 6 bases from V and 3 bases from J; bases unmatched to any gene: 8. Sequencing input: PBMCs. This receptor was obtained from a woman between 40 and 50 years old in good health. Some clones in this sample may be carry-over from other donors' samples. The genes are TRBV28 and TRBJ2-5, with TRBD2 matching over 12 bases. This CDR3 is CASSPTSGGRKETQYF. CDR3 DNA sequence: TGTGCCAGCAGCCCGACTAGCGGGGGAAGGAAAGAGACCCAGTACTTC.